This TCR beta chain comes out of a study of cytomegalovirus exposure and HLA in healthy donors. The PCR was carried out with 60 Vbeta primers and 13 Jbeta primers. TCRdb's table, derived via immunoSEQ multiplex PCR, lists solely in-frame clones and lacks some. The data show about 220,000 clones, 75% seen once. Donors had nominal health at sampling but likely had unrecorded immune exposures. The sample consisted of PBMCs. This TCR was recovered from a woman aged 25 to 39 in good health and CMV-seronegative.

CDR3 amino acids: CASMPGEVVGQPQHF. The CDR3 DNA reads as TGTGCCAGCATGCCCGGTGAGGTAGTGGGTCAGCCCCAGCATTTT. The chain uses TRBV2 and TRBJ1-5; D unclear. V was trimmed by 7 bases and J by 6 bases, leaving 19 bases between them. The CDR3 length is 15 residues. The V gene's germline CDR1 is SNHLY and CDR2 FYNNEI.